The clone carrying this T cell receptor beta chain has at least ten counts. The data stem from a study of blood T cell repertoires in COVID-19. Across the whole study: T cells, B-cell-depleted T cells, or PBMCs supplied cDNA or gDNA.

This CDR3 spans 15 amino acids. Unmatched junction bases numbered 8, after V lost 4 bases and J lost 5 bases. Germline V gives CDR1 MNHEY, CDR2 SMNVEV (reference sequence). The assay was immunoSEQ multiplex PCR, and TCRdb's table has in-frame clones only and misses some. The data contain approximately 96,000 clones, approximately 91% of them singletons. The TCR comes from a man aged 60 to 69 with acute or convalescent COVID-19. Sequencing was carried out using peripheral blood. This chain links TRBV27 with TRBJ2-3, with TRBD2 matching over 8 bases. The CDR3 coding sequence is TGTGCCAGCAGTTCCGGGACTAGTGGGGGAGATACGCAGTATTTT. It translates to CASSSGTSGGDTQYF.